The count of the clone carrying this T cell receptor beta chain is one. Its antigen is unknown. Measured with immunoSEQ multiplex PCR; TCRdb has only the in-frame clones, and not every one. The profile shows roughly 60,000 clones, about 92% of them singletons. This CDR3 has 13 amino acids. Trimming pared 3 bases from V and 2 bases from J, leaving 5 bases between. In germline, CDR1 is LNHDA, CDR2 SQIVND (reference sequence). These data come from a study of cytomegalovirus exposure and HLA in healthy donors. Points from the study as a whole: Researchers reported that a few CMV-associated chains were confirmed in vitro as CMV antigen-specific. Cytomegalovirus-associated TCR beta chains were listed, numbering 150 to 200.

V gene TRBV19 combines with J gene TRBJ1-5; D is unclear. Input material: PBMCs. This receptor was identified in a woman between 18 and 30 years old in good health and CMV-seronegative. The CDR3 region has the DNA TGTGCCAGTAGTATCTACGGCAATCAGCCCCAGCATTTT. It codes for CASSIYGNQPQHF.